The 32 T cell receptor beta chains presented below share a single source sample, sequenced in a study of T cell responses to AZD1222 COVID-19 vaccine. The table came from immunoSEQ multiplex PCR; TCRdb's copy has only in-frame clones and leaves some out. The sample lists 90,000 to 95,000 clones, 88% occurring once. Specimen: peripheral blood, collected on day 0 of AZD1222 vaccination. These receptor sequences come from an adult in good health.

The chain links TRBV28 to TRBJ1-2; D gene uncertain. The CDR3 loop spans 13 amino acids. V lost 3 bases, J lost 0 bases, and 5 bases lay in between. Germline CDR1 reads MDHEN; CDR2 reads SYDVKM. The CDR3 loop is CASSFDPNYGYTF. The DNA for the CDR3 is TGTGCCAGCAGTTTCGACCCTAACTATGGCTACACCTTC.

The chain uses TRBV6-4 and TRBJ1-2; 7 bases line up with TRBD1. Trimming removed 4 bases from V and 8 bases from J; junction bases left unmatched: 13. The CDR3 loop spans 15 amino acids. CDR1 and CDR2 from the germline V gene are MRHNA and SNTAGT. The chain's CDR3 is CASSVNFRQGYGYTF. CDR3 in DNA: TGTGCCAGCAGTGTCAATTTTAGACAGGGATACGGCTACACCTTC.

The DNA for the CDR3 is TGTGCCAGCAGCTTAGAAGCTAGCGGAATCTACGAGCAGTACTTC. Its protein product is CASSLEASGIYEQYF. V and J are TRBV7-9 and TRBJ2-7; 7 positions agree with TRBD2. Trimming removed 1 base from V and 3 bases from J; junction bases left unmatched: 6. CDR3 length equals 15 residues. Per germline, CDR1 SEHNR and CDR2 FQNEAQ (reference sequence).

The genes are TRBV3-1 (or the pseudogene TRBV3-2) and TRBJ1-6, with a weak D call TRBD1 (5 bases). Per the germline V gene, CDR1 is LGHDT and CDR2 is YNNKEL (reference sequence). V was pared by 4 bases and J by 10 bases, with 17 bases between. CDR3 length: 15 amino acids. CDR3 protein: CASSPGRGDSSPLHF. In nucleotides, the CDR3 is TGTGCCAGCAGCCCAGGAAGAGGGGATAGCTCACCCCTCCACTTT.

The chain recombines TRBV6-5 with TRBJ1-1, with TRBD1 identical over 8 bases. Germline CDR1 is MNHEY and CDR2 is SVGAGI. The V gene end was trimmed by 7 bases and the J gene end by 12 bases; junction bases not matched to a gene: 13. This CDR3 has 13 residues. The CDR3, as DNA: TGTGCCAGCACGATACATTCGGACAGGGAGACTTTCTTT. Amino acid sequence: CASTIHSDRETFF.

CDR3 DNA: TGCGCCAGCAGCCCTGGGACAGGGCGGGTGACCGGGGAGCTGTTTTTT. It yields the protein CASSPGTGRVTGELFF. The chain is built from TRBV5-1 and TRBJ2-2; TRBD1 aligns across 9 bases. V lost 4 bases, J lost 5 bases, and 9 bases stayed unmatched. Germline values: CDR1 SGHRS, CDR2 YFSETQ. This CDR3 has 16 residues. Supplemented by reference TRBV5-1 and TRBJ2-2, the full variable domain reads KAGVTQTPRYLIKTRGQQVTLSCSPISGHRSVSWYQQTPGQGLQFLFEYFSETQRNKGNFPGRFSGRQFSNSRSEMNVSTLELGDSALYLCASSPGTGRVTGELFFGEGSRLTVL.

V gene TRBV7-2 combines with J gene TRBJ2-3; 13 bases agree with TRBD2. Per the germline V gene, CDR1 is SGHTA and CDR2 is FQGNSA. V lost 2 bases to trimming and J lost 1 base; unmatched junction nucleotides: 3. This CDR3 region has 17 residues. The CDR3 protein is CASSLTSGGAGTDTQYF. CDR3 bases: TGTGCCAGCAGCTTAACTAGCGGGGGGGCCGGCACAGATACGCAGTATTTT.

V gene TRBV9 combines with J gene TRBJ1-3; a weak D match, TRBD1 (6 bases). V lost 3 bases, J lost 0 bases, and 13 bases lay in between. The CDR3 spans 16 residues. Germline V lookup: CDR1 SGDLS, CDR2 YYNGEE. DNA for the CDR3: TGTGCCAGCAGCGCCGGAGGGGGTAACTCTGGAAACACCATATATTTT. The encoded protein is CASSAGGGNSGNTIYF.

V and J are TRBV7-2 and TRBJ2-7; D is perhaps TRBD2 (6 bases). Germline V CDR1 and CDR2: SGHTA, FQGNSA. The CDR3 length is 15 residues. Trimming cost V 1 base and J 7 bases, with 17 bases left between them. CDR3 DNA: TGTGCCAGCAGCTTAGAAGGCGGGGTCTGGAGGGAGCAGTACTTC. It codes for CASSLEGGVWREQYF.

The chain employs TRBV10-3 and TRBJ2-5, with D possibly being TRBD2 (8 bases). V lost 11 bases, J lost 5 bases, and 21 bases lay in between. The CDR3 is 14 amino acids. Germline assignment: CDR1 ENHRY and CDR2 SYGVKD. DNA of the CDR3: TGTGCCTCAGGGGGAGCGGGAGTAGGGGAGACCCAGTACTTC. It specifies CASGGAGVGETQYF.

The chain is built from TRBV18 and TRBJ1-2; tentatively, D is TRBD1 (6 bases). Germline CDR1 reads KGHSH; CDR2 reads LQKENI. V was clipped by 3 bases and J by 0 bases, with 11 bases between them. The CDR3 has 15 amino acids. The CDR3 spells CASSPRTVTNYGYTF. The CDR3 DNA reads TGTGCCAGCTCACCCCGGACAGTGACTAACTATGGCTACACCTTC.

The V gene is TRBV4-3, the J gene TRBJ2-7; D gene uncertain. Germline lookup yields CDR1 LGHNA and CDR2 YSLEER. The ends were cut back, 4 bases at V and 0 bases at J, with 13 bases in the middle. The CDR3 has 15 amino acids. In DNA, the CDR3 is TGCGCCAGCAGCCCGACGTGGGCTCGCTCCTACGAGCAGTACTTC. Residues: CASSPTWARSYEQYF.

The chain carries TRBV12-5 and TRBJ1-1; a weak D match, TRBD1 (6 bases). The CDR3 runs to 11 residues. V lost 6 bases and J 4 bases, leaving 6 bases between the germline ends. Looked up from germline, CDR1 is LGHNT and CDR2 is FRNRAP. CDR3 nucleotide sequence: TGTGCTAGTGGAGGGGGCACTGAAGCTTTCTTT. Residues: CASGGGTEAFF.

This clone appeared a single time. The CDR3 sequence: CASSEGWTGVQEKLFF. CDR3 DNA sequence: TGCGCCAGCAGTGAGGGGTGGACAGGAGTTCAAGAAAAACTGTTTTTT. The chain carries TRBV10-1 and TRBJ1-4; TRBD1 matches at 7 bases. In germline, CDR1 is WNHNN, CDR2 SYGVQD (reference sequence). CDR3 length equals 16 residues. The trim removed 2 bases at V and 8 bases at J, leaving 11 bases unmatched.

J is TRBJ2-3 and V is TRBV19, with a tentative D call TRBD1 (6 bases). V was trimmed by 0 bases and J by 9 bases, leaving 19 bases between them. The CDR3 runs 16 residues. Germline V gene sequence: CDR1 LNHDA, CDR2 SQIVND (reference sequence). The CDR3 bases are TGTGCCAGTAGTATAGATTTAACAGGGTTCCTCCGGACGCAGTATTTT. It yields the protein CASSIDLTGFLRTQYF.

The chain links TRBV29-1 to TRBJ1-2, with 7 nucleotides matching TRBD1. Unmatched junction bases numbered 15, after V lost 6 bases and J lost 8 bases. Germline V gene lookup returns CDR1 SQVTM and CDR2 ANQGSEA. The CDR3 is 14 amino acids. CDR3 DNA sequence: TGCAGCGTCGAGCCAGATAGACAGGGAGGCGGCTACACCTTC. Translating it yields CSVEPDRQGGGYTF. Using reference TRBV29-1 and TRBJ1-2 for the parts outside the CDR3, the full variable domain is SAVISQKPSRDICQRGTSLTIQCQVDSQVTMMFWYRQQPGQSLTLIATANQGSEATYESGFVIDKFPISRPNLTFSTLTVSNMSPEDSSIYLCSVEPDRQGGGYTFGSGTRLTVV.

This chain uses TRBV28 with TRBJ1-2, with 7 bases aligning to TRBD1. Trimming cost V 7 bases and J 3 bases; bases outside gene matches: 8. CDR1 and CDR2 from the germline V gene are MDHEN and SYDVKM. The CDR3 is 14 residues long. Here the CDR3 DNA reads TGTGCCAGCAATGTCCCGGGACAGTACTATGGCTACACCTTC. This sequence encodes CASNVPGQYYGYTF.

This clone was detected only a few times. The rearrangement links TRBV12-3 or TRBV12-4 to TRBJ2-7; perhaps TRBD1 as D (6 bases). V lost 5 bases and J 6 bases, leaving 8 bases between the germline ends. The CDR3 sequence is 11 residues long. The CDR3 DNA reads as TGTGCCAGCAGTCCAGGGGTCGAGCAGTACTTC. Amino acids: CASSPGVEQYF.

The rearrangement links TRBV19 to TRBJ1-5; D is possibly TRBD1 (6 bases). Germline CDR1 reads LNHDA; CDR2 reads SQIVND (reference sequence). The CDR3 totals 15 residues. V lost 5 bases to trimming and J lost 7 bases, with 18 bases between them. The CDR3 sequence is CASSRDSGARQPQHF. The DNA for the CDR3 is TGTGCCAGTAGTCGGGATTCGGGGGCACGACAGCCCCAGCATTTT.

J is TRBJ1-1 and V is TRBV28, with D unclear. CDR3 length equals 12 residues. Trimming shortened V by 6 bases and J by 2 bases, and 7 bases separated the two germline ends. CDR1 MDHEN and CDR2 SYDVKM come from the germline V gene. CDR3 sequence reads: CASSLDNTEAFF. DNA for the CDR3: TGTGCCAGCAGCCTTGACAACACTGAAGCTTTCTTT. The variable domain in full, completed from reference TRBV28 and TRBJ1-1, reads DVKVTQSSRYLVKRTGEKVFLECVQDMDHENMFWYRQDPGLGLRLIYFSYDVKMKEKGDIPEGYSVSREKKERFSLILESASTNQTSMYLCASSLDNTEAFFGQGTRLTVV.

The rearrangement links TRBV18 to TRBJ1-1; D remains unclear. From germline, CDR1 is KGHSH and CDR2 LQKENI. Trimming left V 1 base short and J 1 base short, with 10 bases between. CDR3 length equals 15 residues. The CDR3 region is CASSPRRTENTEAFF. The CDR3 bases are TGTGCCAGCTCACCACGCAGGACTGAGAACACTGAAGCTTTCTTT.

V usage is TRBV7-2 and J usage is TRBJ1-2; a possible D gene is TRBD1 (6 bases). The germline CDR1 and CDR2 sequences are SGHTA and FQGNSA. The CDR3 contains 16 residues. V lost 5 bases to trimming and J lost 6 bases, with 22 bases between them. CDR3 in amino acids: CASSPPGRGREDGYTF. The DNA for the CDR3 is TGTGCCAGCAGCCCCCCGGGCAGGGGCCGCGAAGATGGCTACACCTTC.

A single count supports this clone. This sequence joins TRBV6-5 and TRBJ1-1; D may be TRBD1 (6 bases). The V gene's germline CDR1 is MNHEY and CDR2 SVGAGI. The CDR3 is 13 amino acids. V shed 4 bases and J shed 5 bases, with 11 bases lying between them. CDR3 nucleotide sequence: TGTGCCAGCAGTTTATTCCAGGGGACTGAAGCTTTCTTT. As protein: CASSLFQGTEAFF.

This rearrangement joins TRBV6-5 to TRBJ1-1, with TRBD1 matching 8 bases. V was clipped by 5 bases and J by 4 bases; unmatched bases: 9. Germline V gene lookup returns CDR1 MNHEY and CDR2 SVGAGI. This CDR3 is built from 15 residues. The CDR3, as DNA: TGTGCCAGCAGTCGACAAGCGACAGGGGTCACTGAAGCTTTCTTT. Translated: CASSRQATGVTEAFF.

The rearrangement links TRBV18 to TRBJ2-5, with a tentative D call TRBD2 (5 bases). In germline, CDR1 is KGHSH, CDR2 LQKENI. The CDR3 totals 16 residues. V was cut by 3 bases and J by 4 bases, with 18 bases left in between. This CDR3 is CASSPFPNSAGETQYF. The CDR3, as DNA: TGTGCCAGCTCACCCTTCCCGAACTCGGCGGGAGAGACCCAGTACTTC.

The V gene is TRBV7-8, the J gene TRBJ1-1, with 7 bases fitting TRBD1. The CDR3 consists of 15 residues. CDR1 is SGHVS, CDR2 FQNEAQ, per germline. Trimming cost V 1 base and J 0 bases; bases outside gene matches: 2. As DNA, the CDR3 is TGTGCCAGCAGCTTAGTGGGACAGTTGAACACTGAAGCTTTCTTT. It is translated as CASSLVGQLNTEAFF.

The J gene is TRBJ1-3, the V gene TRBV19; a possible D gene is TRBD1 (6 bases). This CDR3 region has 14 residues. CDR1 is LNHDA, CDR2 SQIVND, per germline (reference sequence). Trimming shortened V by 5 bases and J by 9 bases, and 17 bases separated the two germline ends. The CDR3 nucleotides are TGTGCCAGTAGTGGGGAAGGGGGGCTGAGCACCATATATTTT. This gives the protein CASSGEGGLSTIYF. Complete variable domain (other parts from reference TRBV19 and TRBJ1-3): DGGITQSPKYLFRKEGQNVTLSCEQNLNHDAMYWYRQDPGQGLRLIYYSQIVNDFQKGDIAEGYSVSREKKESFPLTVTSAQKNPTAFYLCASSGEGGLSTIYFGEGSWLTVV.

The rearrangement uses TRBV7-2 and TRBJ1-4, with 10 bases matching TRBD1. The CDR3 consists of 14 residues. After removal of 5 bases from V and 6 bases from J, the junction contained 3 bases not matched to a gene. In germline, CDR1 is SGHTA, CDR2 FQGNSA. The CDR3 protein is CASSRTGGDEKLFF. DNA for the CDR3: TGTGCCAGCAGCCGGACAGGGGGGGATGAAAAACTGTTTTTT.

This rearrangement joins TRBV3-1 (or the pseudogene TRBV3-2) to TRBJ2-7, with D hard to call. The CDR3 has 11 amino acids. V was shortened by 1 base and J by 5 bases, with 3 bases between the two germline ends. The germline V gene has CDR1 LGHDT and CDR2 YNNKEL (reference sequence). The CDR3 is CASSQGHEQYF. Here the CDR3 DNA reads TGTGCCAGCAGCCAAGGTCACGAGCAGTACTTC.

The chain joins TRBV27 to TRBJ1-6; D possibly corresponds to TRBD1 (6 bases). CDR3 length equals 14 residues. With 0 bases removed from V and 9 bases from J, the gap between germline ends came to 9 bases. The germline gives CDR1 MNHEY, CDR2 SMNVEV (reference sequence). CDR3 region: CASSLSTGFSPLHF. CDR3 nucleotides: TGTGCCAGCAGTTTATCCACAGGGTTTTCACCCCTCCACTTT.

The chain employs TRBV3-1 (or the pseudogene TRBV3-2) and TRBJ1-2; 10 bases fit TRBD1. V lost 0 bases and J lost 13; bases outside the gene matches: 11. The CDR3 length is 15 residues. Looked up from germline, CDR1 is LGHDT and CDR2 is YNNKEL (reference sequence). The DNA of the CDR3 is TGTGCCAGCAGCCAAGATCTGGGGACAGGGGTCCGGTTCACCTTC. This gives the protein CASSQDLGTGVRFTF.

The count of this clone is one. V usage is TRBV4-2 and J usage is TRBJ1-4, with TRBD1 as a possible D gene (6 bases). The length of the CDR3 is 15 residues. The germline V gene has CDR1 LGHNA and CDR2 YNFKEQ. Trimming left V 0 bases short and J 4 bases short, with 9 bases between. CDR3 sequence (DNA): TGTGCCAGCAGCCAAGACGGGACACATAATGAAAAACTGTTTTTT. It yields the protein CASSQDGTHNEKLFF.